This T cell receptor beta chain was identified during a study of CD8+CD57+ T cells in acquired aplastic anemia. Study-wide context: Recorded DNA amounts for sorted CD4+ and CD8+ cells had an average of approximately 3 ug.

An expansion of CD8+CD57+ cells by flow cytometry had been shown in patients chosen for sequencing. Severe acquired aplastic anemia was the diagnosis recorded for all patients. Patients had undergone no therapy by the time their blood was sampled. The CDR3 has 13 residues. The V gene lost 3 bases and the J gene lost 2 bases, with 10 bases spanning the gap. CDR1 is DFQATT and CDR2 is SNEGSKA in the germline V gene (reference sequence). According to the study, genomic DNA was the template for TCR beta VDJ and CDR3 profiling. MiXCR, run by TCRdb on the reads, gives a single entry per CDR3 protein. Among some 170,000 distinct CDR3 sequences listed, around half were seen once.

The rearrangement links TRBV20-1 to TRBJ1-1; D is perhaps TRBD1 (6 bases). This TCR was sampled from a human donor with aplastic anemia. Sequenced input: sorted CD4+, CD8+, or CD8+CD57+ T cells (not recorded which) from PBMCs. CDR3 sequence reads: CSARPQGNTEAFF. In DNA form, the CDR3 reads TGCAGTGCTAGGCCACAGGGCAACACTGAAGCTTTCTTT.